This TCR beta chain was sequenced during a study of blood T cell repertoires in COVID-19. Overall study: The samples span acute and convalescent COVID-19 from the United States, Italy and Spain. The analysed material was cDNA or gDNA that came from T cells, B-cell-depleted T cells, or PBMCs.

Original handling: Nucleated cell counts were estimated from reference gene primer amplification. The method was immunoSEQ multiplex PCR; TCRdb's version includes in-frame clones alone and lacks a portion of them. The D gene and trimming were derived from the DNA, and the V and J assignments and clone size from that table. Of some 160,000 clones detected, under 85% appear once; the ten largest clones hold 10% to 15%. The J segment lost 1 base and the V segment lost 4 bases, leaving 3 bases of the junction unmatched. The CDR3 extends over 14 amino acids. Germline V lookup: CDR1 SGHRS, CDR2 YFSETQ. The J gene is TRBJ2-3, the V gene TRBV5-1, with 7 positions matching TRBD1. The sample comprised peripheral blood. The sequence was collected from an older man who had recovered from COVID-19. CDR3 bases: TGCGCCAGCAGCGAAGGGACAGGCACAGATACGCAGTATTTT. Translated, it gives CASSEGTGTDTQYF. Using reference TRBV5-1 and TRBJ2-3 for the parts outside the CDR3, the full variable domain is KAGVTQTPRYLIKTRGQQVTLSCSPISGHRSVSWYQQTPGQGLQFLFEYFSETQRNKGNFPGRFSGRQFSNSRSEMNVSTLELGDSALYLCASSEGTGTDTQYFGPGTRLTVL.